The 27 T cell receptor beta chains reported below all come from one sample, sequenced in a study of response to subunit inactivated influenza vaccine. TCRdb itself ran the RT-PCR reads through MiXCR, one entry per CDR3 protein. The sample has about 700,000 distinct CDR3 sequences; about 15% are singletons. The specimen was PBMCs from blood, collected approximately 15 days before vaccination. The source is a man in his fifties or sixties who received an inactivated influenza vaccine.

This clonotype was detected a few times. This chain uses TRBV4-3 with TRBJ2-3; no clear D. Per germline, CDR1 LGHNA and CDR2 YSLEER. Trimming pared 2 bases from V and 8 bases from J, leaving 11 bases between. This CDR3 region has 13 residues. Here the CDR3 reads CASSQSSSSTQYF. The CDR3 nucleotides read TGCGCCAGCAGCCAAAGCTCTAGTTCTACGCAGTATTTT.

This clonotype came up many times. The chain is built from TRBV7-2 and TRBJ2-3; no firm D call. The V gene lost 5 bases and the J gene lost 0 bases, with 9 bases spanning the gap. CDR1 SGHTA and CDR2 FQGNSA come from the germline V gene. The CDR3 loop spans 14 amino acids. CDR3: CASSTYKSTDTQYF. DNA for the CDR3: TGTGCCAGCAGCACGTATAAGAGCACAGATACGCAGTATTTT.

This clonotype was recorded a few times. The chain joins TRBV27 to TRBJ1-2; 8 bases align to TRBD1. CDR1 MNHEY and CDR2 SMNVEV come from the germline V gene (reference sequence). With V trimmed by 5 bases and J by 3 bases, 5 bases remained unmatched. This CDR3 has 14 residues. The CDR3 coding sequence is TGTGCCAGCAGTCCCCTGGACAGGGACTATGGCTACACCTTC. This sequence encodes CASSPLDRDYGYTF.

This clonotype has only a few counts. In DNA, the CDR3 is TGCGCCAGCGGCCAGCGAGGGAACACTGAAGCTTTCTTT. Translation: CASGQRGNTEAFF. The chain joins TRBV5-1 to TRBJ1-1; no clear D gene. Trimming removed 7 bases at V and 1 base at J, with 11 bases between. The V gene's germline CDR1 is SGHRS and CDR2 YFSETQ. CDR3 length equals 13 residues.

This clonotype was observed a few times. The chain joins TRBV4-3 to TRBJ2-5, with no clear D. V shed 0 bases and J shed 7 bases, with 15 bases lying between them. Germline V gives CDR1 LGHNA, CDR2 YSLEER. CDR3 length: 15 residues. The CDR3 reads CASSQEARTGGTQYF. The DNA of the CDR3 is TGCGCCAGCAGCCAAGAGGCTAGGACGGGTGGGACCCAGTACTTC.

Many counts were recorded for this clonotype. The chain uses TRBV7-6 and TRBJ2-7; D remains ambiguous. This CDR3 is built from 13 residues. The germline gives CDR1 SGHVS, CDR2 FNYEAQ. V dropped 1 base and J dropped 3 bases, with 7 bases sitting between them. In nucleotides, the CDR3 is TGTGCCAGCAGCTTAGGCACAAACTACGAGCAGTACTTC. This codes for CASSLGTNYEQYF.

This clonotype was observed a handful of times. The chain couples TRBV20-1 to TRBJ2-1; no firm D call. Germline CDR1 is DFQATT and CDR2 is SNEGSKA (reference sequence). This CDR3 is built from 13 residues. V was clipped by 6 bases and J by 6 bases, with 15 bases between them. The CDR3 DNA reads as TGCAGTGCCCTACCTCCGGTGGGCAATGAGCAGTTCTTC. It is translated as CSALPPVGNEQFF.

This clonotype was counted at least ten times. The gene calls are TRBV13 and TRBJ1-1, with D perhaps matching TRBD1 (6 bases). The CDR3 consists of 15 residues. V dropped 4 bases and J dropped 0 bases, with 12 bases sitting between them. CDR1 and CDR2 from the germline V gene are PRHDT and FYEKMQ (reference sequence). The CDR3 DNA sequence: TGTGCCAGCAGCTATCAGGGGCGCATGAACACTGAAGCTTTCTTT. Amino acids: CASSYQGRMNTEAFF.

V is TRBV5-1 and J is TRBJ2-7; 8 bases map to TRBD1. The length of the CDR3 is 17 residues. Per germline, CDR1 SGHRS and CDR2 YFSETQ. Unmatched junction bases numbered 15, after V lost 4 bases and J lost 3 bases. This chain's CDR3 is CASSQQMGGQEFYEQYF. The CDR3, as DNA: TGCGCCAGCAGCCAGCAGATGGGGGGACAGGAGTTCTACGAGCAGTACTTC.

This clonotype was found a few times. The chain has TRBV10-3 and TRBJ2-3; D possibly corresponds to TRBD2 (5 bases). Germline V lookup: CDR1 ENHRY, CDR2 SYGVKD. The V gene lost 2 bases and the J gene lost 4 bases, with 13 bases spanning the gap. There are 15 residues in the CDR3. The CDR3, as DNA: TGTGCCATCAGTGAGGGCAGCGCGAGGGCAGATACGCAGTATTTT. Its translation is CAISEGSARADTQYF.

The chain combines TRBV7-3 with TRBJ2-3; D call uncertain. The length of the CDR3 is 13 residues. V was pared by 5 bases and J by 6 bases, with 12 bases between. Germline V gives CDR1 SGHTA, CDR2 FQGTGA. CDR3 protein: CASSLQLADTQYF. In DNA, the CDR3 is TGTGCCAGCAGCCTACAATTGGCGGATACGCAGTATTTT.

This clonotype turned up a few times. The genes are TRBV7-9 and TRBJ2-5; D might be TRBD2 (5 bases). Germline-derived CDR1 and CDR2 are SEHNR and FQNEAQ (reference sequence). The CDR3 has 15 amino acids. With 5 bases removed from V and 4 bases from J, the gap between germline ends came to 17 bases. CDR3 DNA: TGTGCCAGCAGCCCACCCGGGCCCGAGGGAGAGACCCAGTACTTC. This sequence encodes CASSPPGPEGETQYF.

The chain is built from TRBV29-1 and TRBJ2-5, with 7 bases fitting TRBD1. With V trimmed by 4 bases and J by 4 bases, 9 bases remained unmatched. Germline-derived CDR1 and CDR2 are SQVTM and ANQGSEA. The CDR3 is 14 amino acids. CDR3 in DNA: TGCAGCGTTGCCAGACAGGGCAGCGGAGAGACCCAGTACTTC. Translation: CSVARQGSGETQYF.

Only a few counts were recorded for this clonotype. The CDR3 reads CASSKDGGGIYEQYF. For the CDR3, the DNA is TGTGCCAGCAGCAAAGACGGGGGGGGGATCTACGAGCAGTACTTC. The V and J genes are TRBV5-5 and TRBJ2-7, with 8 bases fitting TRBD2. Unmatched junction bases numbered 9, after V lost 4 bases and J lost 3 bases. CDR3 length: 15 amino acids. Looked up from germline, CDR1 is SGHKS and CDR2 is YYEKEE (reference sequence).

This clonotype was recorded at least ten times. The chain carries TRBV20-1 and TRBJ2-5; no definite D call. The germline V gene has CDR1 DFQATT and CDR2 SNEGSKA (reference sequence). The CDR3 runs 14 residues. V was cut by 0 bases and J by 0 bases, with 8 bases left in between. CDR3 region: CSAREWQYQETQYF. In DNA form, the CDR3 reads TGCAGTGCTAGAGAGTGGCAGTACCAAGAGACCCAGTACTTC.

This clonotype came up a few times. This rearrangement joins TRBV2 to TRBJ1-1; possible D gene TRBD1, 5 bases. This CDR3 has 14 residues. Trimming pared 5 bases from V and 0 bases from J, leaving 10 bases between. Germline CDR1 SNHLY, CDR2 FYNNEI. CDR3 residues: CASSQEGLNTEAFF. The CDR3 DNA reads as TGTGCCAGCAGTCAGGAGGGGTTGAACACTGAAGCTTTCTTT.

This clonotype has a handful of counts. The J gene is TRBJ1-2, the V gene TRBV7-9; the D gene is possibly TRBD1 (6 bases). This CDR3 region has 16 residues. Trimming stripped 2 bases from V and 3 bases from J, with 16 bases between. Germline-derived CDR1 and CDR2 are SEHNR and FQNEAQ (reference sequence). The CDR3 region is CASSLQGTTGDYGYTF. The CDR3 DNA follows: TGTGCCAGCAGCTTACAGGGGACAACAGGTGACTATGGCTACACCTTC.

A few counts support this clonotype. The chain is built from TRBV5-1 and TRBJ2-3; D gene ambiguous. CDR1 and CDR2 from the germline V gene are SGHRS and YFSETQ. The CDR3 contains 15 residues. Trimming removed 0 bases at V and 4 bases at J, with 12 bases between. The CDR3 sequence is CASSLAVASPDTQYF. CDR3 nucleotides: TGCGCCAGCAGCTTGGCCGTAGCATCGCCAGATACGCAGTATTTT.

This clonotype was picked up a small number of times. The V and J genes are TRBV3-1 and TRBJ2-7; D possibly matches TRBD1 or TRBD2 (5 bases each). This CDR3 contains 16 residues. Germline V gene data show CDR1 as LGHDT and CDR2 as YNNKEL (reference sequence). V was pared by 1 base and J by 0 bases, with 13 bases between. CDR3 nucleotide sequence: TGTGCCAGCAGCCAAGGGACATTGAGGGCCTCCTACGAGCAGTACTTC. As protein: CASSQGTLRASYEQYF.

The DNA for the CDR3 is TGCAGGGGGGCTAGCGGGGGCAATGAGCAGTTCTTC. Residues: CRGASGGNEQFF. The V call is TRBV20-1, the J call TRBJ2-1, with 10 bases fitting TRBD2. The CDR3 is 12 amino acids. Germline V lookup: CDR1 DFQATT, CDR2 SNEGSKA (reference sequence).

This clonotype was detected only a few times. The CDR3 region is CASSEGYAPGRQYF. CDR3 DNA sequence: TGTGCCAGCAGTGAGGGCTACGCACCAGGGAGGCAGTATTTT. The rearrangement uses TRBV2 and TRBJ2-3, with D perhaps being TRBD1 or TRBD2 (5 bases each). In germline, CDR1 is SNHLY, CDR2 FYNNEI. The CDR3 consists of 14 residues. Trimming left V 3 bases short and J 11 bases short, with 18 bases between.

This clonotype was counted a few times. The chain carries TRBV12-3 or TRBV12-4 and TRBJ2-3, with TRBD1 as a possible D gene (6 bases). The CDR3 sequence is 15 residues long. The V end lost 5 bases, the J end lost 5 bases, and 17 bases lay between the germline ends. CDR3: CASSPAGQPKDTQYF. The CDR3 DNA reads as TGTGCCAGCAGTCCTGCCGGACAGCCCAAAGATACGCAGTATTTT.

This clonotype was detected ten times or more. The J gene is TRBJ2-1, the V gene TRBV20-1; the match to TRBD2 covers 7 bases. J lost 4 bases, V lost 0 bases, and 6 bases had no gene match. CDR3 length: 15 amino acids. Germline values: CDR1 DFQATT, CDR2 SNEGSKA (reference sequence). This chain's CDR3 is CSAREPGLTYNEQFF. DNA for the CDR3: TGCAGTGCTAGAGAACCGGGACTAACATACAATGAGCAGTTCTTC.

This chain links TRBV6-1 with TRBJ2-3; a possible D gene is TRBD2 (7 bases). CDR1 and CDR2 from the germline V gene are MNHNS and SASEGT. This CDR3 spans 15 amino acids. V was clipped by 5 bases and J by 1 base, with 13 bases between them. Written as DNA, the CDR3 is TGTGCCAGCAGTCGACGGGGGGCCCGCACAGATACGCAGTATTTT. Translation: CASSRRGARTDTQYF.

This clonotype was detected only a few times. The V call is TRBV6-2 or TRBV6-3, the J call TRBJ1-1, with D possibly TRBD1 on 5 matching bases. Germline-derived CDR1 and CDR2 are MNHEY and SVGEGT. The V end lost 6 bases, the J end lost 4 bases, and 12 bases lay between the germline ends. There are 13 residues in the CDR3. CDR3: CASSPGWSTEAFF. In nucleotides, the CDR3 is TGTGCCAGCAGCCCAGGGTGGAGCACTGAAGCTTTCTTT.

This sequence joins TRBV10-3 and TRBJ1-1, with D perhaps matching TRBD1 (6 bases). The V end lost 3 bases, the J end lost 1 base, and 15 bases lay between the germline ends. The CDR3 spans 16 residues. CDR1 ENHRY and CDR2 SYGVKD come from the germline V gene. Written as DNA, the CDR3 is TGTGCCATCAGTGACCCACAGGGCCGGGGGAACACTGAAGCTTTCTTT. Translating gives CAISDPQGRGNTEAFF.

This clonotype has only a few counts. The chain links TRBV12-3 or TRBV12-4 to TRBJ1-1; unclear D gene. The CDR3 covers 13 residues. The V gene lost 5 bases and the J gene lost 4 bases, with 11 bases spanning the gap. CDR3 region: CASSQTQFTEAFF. The CDR3, as DNA: TGTGCCAGCAGTCAGACACAATTCACTGAAGCTTTCTTT.